The present T cell receptor (beta chain) was sequenced within a study of OX40 agonist ivuxolimab in advanced cancers. Study in general: Age averaged around 59 years (range roughly 23 to 90), and more than 80% were male.

About this clone: Its matching antigen is unknown.

Study findings and constraints: Expanded clones were, on average, more numerous in CD8+ T cells than in CD4+.

Collection of blood occurred at baseline, at cycle 4 day 1, and at cycle 7 day 1. Generated by immunoSEQ multiplex PCR, the TCRdb table keeps only in-frame clones and is missing some. The table has about 61,000 clones, about four fifths seen once. This clonotype was obtained from an adult with an advanced solid tumor such as melanoma, head and neck, liver or kidney cancer. The specimen was CD4+ or CD8+ T cells sorted from blood, collected in a trial of the OX40 agonist ivuxolimab.

The DNA for the CDR3 is TGTGCCAGCAGCTATGGGGTCCTCGCTAACTATGGCTACACCTTC. Its protein is CASSYGVLANYGYTF. The chain links TRBV11-2 to TRBJ1-2, with unresolved D. There are 15 residues in the CDR3. Germline V gives CDR1 SGHAT, CDR2 FQNNGV. The V gene lost 4 bases and the J gene lost 0 bases, with 12 bases spanning the gap.